The present T cell receptor (beta chain) was sequenced within a study of control samples from healthy donors and cancer patients. Assay: immunoSEQ multiplex PCR; the TCRdb copy retains only in-frame clones and omits some. The sample holds around 95,000 clones, less than 90% seen once. CDR3 length: 19 residues. V lost 5 bases and J 0 bases, leaving 23 bases between the germline ends. CDR1 and CDR2 from the germline V gene are PRHDT and FYEKMQ (reference sequence). The receptor comes from a woman between 45 and 60 years old in good health. The chain couples TRBV13 to TRBJ2-4; possibly TRBD1 for D (6 bases). The sample taken for sequencing was blood. Here the CDR3 DNA reads TGTGCCAGCAGCCCGTCTGGGGGCCGGGCGAATTTAGCCAAAAACATTCAGTACTTC. It codes for CASSPSGGRANLAKNIQYF. The full variable domain, completed using reference TRBV13 and TRBJ2-4, is AAGVIQSPRHLIKEKRETATLKCYPIPRHDTVYWYQQGPGQDPQFLISFYEKMQSDKGSIPDRFSAQQFSDYHSELNMSSLELGDSALYFCASSPSGGRANLAKNIQYFGAGTRLSVL.